This TCR beta chain was recovered during a study of shared clonotypes between healthy human individuals. The CDR3 sequence is 13 residues long. The germline gives CDR1 SNHLY, CDR2 FYNNEI. V was trimmed by 5 bases and J by 2 bases, leaving 10 bases between them. The table lists this clone with many counts. Here immunoSEQ multiplex PCR was the method, and the copy in TCRdb shows in-frame clones only, minus some. The table includes roughly 500,000 clones, about 76% detected once. The sequencing sample was made of PBMCs. This chain connects TRBV2 to TRBJ2-7; D might be TRBD1 (6 bases). This clonotype was sampled from a woman in her thirties or forties in good health. Some clones in this sample may be carry-over from other donors' samples. CDR3 amino acids: CASSTGIPYEQYF. CDR3 in DNA: TGTGCCAGCAGTACAGGGATCCCCTACGAGCAGTACTTC.